The T cell receptor beta chain described here comes from a study of T cells in localized non-small cell lung cancer. Only one count was recorded for this clone. The data were produced by immunoSEQ multiplex PCR, yet TCRdb's version contains in-frame clones alone and is incomplete. This table has 45,000 to 55,000 clones, about 80% appearing once. This clonotype was obtained from a man aged 40 to 75 with stage I squamous cell lung carcinoma. The starting material was peripheral blood, obtained before any cancer treatment.

The CDR3 DNA sequence: TGTGCCAGCAGTTACTCGTTAGGGGGCGATGAGCAGTTCTTC. Protein: CASSYSLGGDEQFF. The V call is TRBV6-5, the J call TRBJ2-1; TRBD1 aligns across 7 bases. The CDR3 is 14 amino acids. Germline trimming cut 0 bases from V and 8 bases from J; bases unmatched to any gene: 4. From germline, CDR1 is MNHEY and CDR2 SVGAGI.